This record looks at one T cell receptor (beta chain) sequence and its context. The data were taken from a study of blood T cell repertoires in COVID-19. The V segment lost 3 bases and the J segment 12 bases; nucleotides outside the gene matches: 5. The CDR3 is 11 amino acids. Germline V gene sequence: CDR1 SQVTM, CDR2 ANQGSEA. TCRdb's copy holds only in-frame clones and misses some; the assay was immunoSEQ multiplex PCR. Of around 160,000 clones listed, 84% are singletons. Participants' own reports of clinical history determined their cohort assignment. The source material was PBMCs or T cells enriched from blood (not recorded which). This TCR came from a woman aged 45-65 years who had been exposed to COVID-19. The rearrangement links TRBV29-1 to TRBJ2-1; 7 bases fit TRBD1. CDR3 in amino acids: CSVDWDSGQFF. For the CDR3, the DNA is TGCAGCGTTGATTGGGACAGCGGGCAGTTCTTC.